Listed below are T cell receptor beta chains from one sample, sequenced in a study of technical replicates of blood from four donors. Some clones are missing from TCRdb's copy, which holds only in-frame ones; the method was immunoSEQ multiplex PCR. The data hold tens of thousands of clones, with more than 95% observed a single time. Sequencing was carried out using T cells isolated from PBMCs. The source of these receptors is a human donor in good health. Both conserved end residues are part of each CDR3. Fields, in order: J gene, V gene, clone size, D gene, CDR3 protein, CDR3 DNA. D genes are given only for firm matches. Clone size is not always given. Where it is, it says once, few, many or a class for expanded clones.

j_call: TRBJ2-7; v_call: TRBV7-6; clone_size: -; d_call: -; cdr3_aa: CASSLRGGLYEQYF; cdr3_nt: TGTGCCAGCAGCTTGAGGGGGGGGCTGTACGAGCAGTACTTC
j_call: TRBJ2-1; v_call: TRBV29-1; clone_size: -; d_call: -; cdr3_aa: CSVLGSGREQFF; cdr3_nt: TGCAGCGTTCTAGGGTCTGGGAGGGAGCAGTTCTTC
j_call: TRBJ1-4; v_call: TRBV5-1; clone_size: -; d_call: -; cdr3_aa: CASSLEGGKKLFF; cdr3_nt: TGCGCCAGCAGCTTGGAAGGAGGGAAAAAACTGTTTTTT
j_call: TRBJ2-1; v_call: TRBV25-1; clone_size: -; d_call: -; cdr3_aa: CASSERGGTVSYNEQFF; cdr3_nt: TGTGCCAGCAGTGAACGGGGTGGGACTGTCTCCTACAATGAGCAGTTCTTC
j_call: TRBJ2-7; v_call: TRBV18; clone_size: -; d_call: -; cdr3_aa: CASSTSSSYEQYF; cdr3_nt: TGTGCCAGCTCCACTAGCAGTTCCTACGAGCAGTACTTC
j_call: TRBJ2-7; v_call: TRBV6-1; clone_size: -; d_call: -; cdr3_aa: CASSEVRDSYEQYF; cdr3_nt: TGTGCCAGCAGTGAAGTCAGGGACTCCTACGAGCAGTACTTC
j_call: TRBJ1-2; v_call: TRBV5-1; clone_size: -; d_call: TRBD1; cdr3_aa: CASSLRDRGGGYTF; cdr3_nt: TGCGCCAGCAGCTTGAGGGACAGGGGTGGTGGCTACACCTTC
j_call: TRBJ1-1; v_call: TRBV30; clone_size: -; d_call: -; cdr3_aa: CAWSSMNTEAFF; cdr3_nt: TGTGCCTGGAGTTCCATGAACACTGAAGCTTTCTTT
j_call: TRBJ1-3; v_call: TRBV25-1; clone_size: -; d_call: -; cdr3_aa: CASSSPDYGNTIYF; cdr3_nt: TGTGCCAGCAGCAGCCCAGACTATGGAAACACCATATATTTT
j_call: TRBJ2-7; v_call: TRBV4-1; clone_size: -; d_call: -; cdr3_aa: CASSHHIMRPRQTIYEQYF; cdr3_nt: TGCGCCAGCAGCCATCATATTATGCGACCTCGACAGACGATCTACGAGCAGTACTTC
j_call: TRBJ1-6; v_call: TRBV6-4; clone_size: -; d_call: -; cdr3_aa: CASSDRGNNSPLHF; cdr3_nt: TGTGCCAGCAGTGACAGGGGGAATAATTCACCCCTCCACTTT
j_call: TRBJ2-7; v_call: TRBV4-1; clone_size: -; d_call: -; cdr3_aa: CASSQLGQTYEQYF; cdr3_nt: TGCGCCAGCAGCCAACTTGGACAGACCTACGAGCAGTACTTC
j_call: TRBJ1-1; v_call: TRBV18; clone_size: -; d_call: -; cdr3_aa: CASSPGNTEAFF; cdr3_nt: TGTGCCAGCTCTCCGGGAAACACTGAAGCTTTCTTT
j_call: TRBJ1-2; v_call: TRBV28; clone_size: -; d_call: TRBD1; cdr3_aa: CASRSRGLRGYTF; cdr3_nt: TGTGCCAGCAGGTCCAGGGGGCTCAGAGGCTACACCTTC
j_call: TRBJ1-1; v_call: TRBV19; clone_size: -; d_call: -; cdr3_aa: CASSIGGWIGEAFF; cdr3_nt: TGTGCCAGTAGTATCGGCGGCTGGATAGGTGAAGCTTTCTTT
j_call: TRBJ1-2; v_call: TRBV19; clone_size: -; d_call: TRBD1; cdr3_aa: CASSPGQGPNYGYTF; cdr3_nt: TGTGCCAGTAGTCCCGGACAGGGGCCTAACTATGGCTACACCTTC
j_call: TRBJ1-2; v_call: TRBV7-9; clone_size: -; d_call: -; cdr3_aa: CASSLAAGVDGYTF; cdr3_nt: TGTGCCAGCAGCTTAGCGGCAGGGGTGGATGGCTACACCTTC
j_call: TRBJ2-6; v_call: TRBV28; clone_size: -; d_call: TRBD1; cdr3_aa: CASSDRAGANVLTF; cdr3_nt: TGTGCCAGCTCCGACAGGGCGGGGGCCAACGTCCTGACTTTC
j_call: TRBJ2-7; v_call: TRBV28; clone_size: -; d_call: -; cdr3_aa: CASSLLGFSYEQYF; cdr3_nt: TGTGCCAGCAGTTTACTCGGGTTCTCCTACGAGCAGTACTTC
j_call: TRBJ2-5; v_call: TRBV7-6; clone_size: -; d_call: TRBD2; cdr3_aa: CASSPTWGGSIQETQYF; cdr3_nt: TGTGCCAGCAGCCCTACGTGGGGGGGATCGATACAAGAGACCCAGTACTTC
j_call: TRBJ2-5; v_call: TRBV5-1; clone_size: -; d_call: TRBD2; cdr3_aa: CASSPETSGGRETQYF; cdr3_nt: TGCGCCAGCAGCCCGGAAACTAGCGGGGGGCGGGAGACCCAGTACTTC
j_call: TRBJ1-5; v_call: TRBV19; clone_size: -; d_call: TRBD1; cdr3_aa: CASSTDRGLRLGQPQHF; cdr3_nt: TGTGCCAGTAGTACAGACAGGGGCTTGAGGTTAGGTCAGCCCCAGCATTTT
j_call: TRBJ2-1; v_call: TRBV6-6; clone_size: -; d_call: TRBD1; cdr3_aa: CASSSPGQGENEQFF; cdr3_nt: TGTGCCAGCAGTTCCCCGGGACAGGGGGAAAATGAGCAGTTCTTC
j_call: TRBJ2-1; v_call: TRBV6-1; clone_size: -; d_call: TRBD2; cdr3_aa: CASSVSLAGGRSYNEQFF; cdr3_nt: TGTGCCAGCAGTGTTTCGCTAGCGGGGGGACGCTCCTACAATGAGCAGTTCTTC
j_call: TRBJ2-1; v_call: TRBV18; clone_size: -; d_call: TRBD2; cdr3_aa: CASSPTREDEQFF; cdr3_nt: TGTGCCAGCTCACCGACGCGGGAGGATGAGCAGTTCTTC
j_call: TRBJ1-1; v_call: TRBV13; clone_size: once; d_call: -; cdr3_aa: CASSSNHRSNTEAFF; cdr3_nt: TGTGCCAGCAGCTCGAATCACAGGTCGAACACTGAAGCTTTCTTT
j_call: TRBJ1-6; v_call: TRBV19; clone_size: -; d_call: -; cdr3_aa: CASSTGSPLHF; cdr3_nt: TGTGCCAGTAGTACCGGTTCACCCCTCCACTTT
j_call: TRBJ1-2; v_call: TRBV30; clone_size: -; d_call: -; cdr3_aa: CAWSRREMEGYTF; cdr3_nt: TGTGCCTGGAGTAGGAGGGAAATGGAAGGCTACACCTTC
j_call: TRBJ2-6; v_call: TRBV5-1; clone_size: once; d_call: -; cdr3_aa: CASSPMAGANVLTF; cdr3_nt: TGCGCCAGCAGCCCGATGGCCGGGGCCAACGTCCTGACTTTC
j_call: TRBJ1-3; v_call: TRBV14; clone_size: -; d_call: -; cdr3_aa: CASSQDGLFSGNTIYF; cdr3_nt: TGTGCCAGCAGCCAAGACGGACTGTTCTCTGGAAACACCATATATTTT
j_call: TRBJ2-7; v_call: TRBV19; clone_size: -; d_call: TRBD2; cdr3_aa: CASSWGGSSYEQYF; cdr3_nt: TGTGCCAGTAGTTGGGGGGGGAGCTCCTACGAGCAGTACTTC
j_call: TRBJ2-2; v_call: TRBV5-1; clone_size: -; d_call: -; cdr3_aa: CASSFTMAGRSTGELFF; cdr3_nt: TGCGCCAGCAGCTTTACGATGGCGGGGCGCTCCACCGGGGAGCTGTTTTTT
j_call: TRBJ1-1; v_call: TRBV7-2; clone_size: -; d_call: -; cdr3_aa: CASSSGTEAFF; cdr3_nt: TGTGCCAGCAGCTCAGGGACAGAAGCTTTCTTT
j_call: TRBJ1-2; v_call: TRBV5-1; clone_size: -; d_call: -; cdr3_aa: CASSLEVTAYGYTF; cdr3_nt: TGCGCCAGCAGCTTAGAGGTGACCGCCTATGGCTACACCTTC
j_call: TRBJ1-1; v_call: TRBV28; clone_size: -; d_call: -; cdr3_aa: CASRPPDRPNTEAFF; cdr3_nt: TGTGCCAGCAGACCTCCGGACAGACCGAACACTGAAGCTTTCTTT
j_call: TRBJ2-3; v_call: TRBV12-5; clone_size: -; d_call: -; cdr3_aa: CASARDTDTQYF; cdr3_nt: TGTGCTAGTGCCCGGGACACAGATACGCAGTATTTT
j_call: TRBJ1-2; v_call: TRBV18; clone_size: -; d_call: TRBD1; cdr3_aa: CASSPGQSYGYTF; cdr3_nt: TGTGCCAGCTCACCGGGACAGTCCTATGGCTACACCTTC
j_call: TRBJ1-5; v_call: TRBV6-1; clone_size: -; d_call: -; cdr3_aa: CASMWGSNQPQHF; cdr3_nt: TGTGCCAGCATGTGGGGCAGCAATCAGCCCCAGCATTTT
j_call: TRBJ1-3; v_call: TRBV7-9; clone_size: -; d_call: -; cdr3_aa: CASNEDGGDTIYF; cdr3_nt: TGTGCCAGCAACGAGGACGGAGGAGACACCATATATTTT
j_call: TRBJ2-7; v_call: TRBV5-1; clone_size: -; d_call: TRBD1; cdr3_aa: CASSVPGQGTLGNEQYF; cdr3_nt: TGCGCCAGCAGCGTCCCGGGACAGGGGACCCTGGGGAACGAGCAGTACTTC
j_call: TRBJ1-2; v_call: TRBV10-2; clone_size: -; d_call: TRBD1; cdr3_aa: CASSESRDRNYGYTF; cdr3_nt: TGCGCCAGCAGTGAGTCTAGGGACAGGAACTATGGCTACACCTTC
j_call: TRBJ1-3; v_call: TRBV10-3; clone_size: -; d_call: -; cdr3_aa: CAIRRTASGNTIYF; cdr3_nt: TGTGCCATCAGGAGGACAGCCTCTGGAAACACCATATATTTT
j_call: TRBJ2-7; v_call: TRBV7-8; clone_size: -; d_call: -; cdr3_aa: CASSFVNRDEQYF; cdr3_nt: TGTGCCAGCAGCTTCGTAAACAGAGATGAGCAGTACTTC
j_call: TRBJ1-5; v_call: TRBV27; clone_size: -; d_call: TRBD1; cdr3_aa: CASNPRDYRWGQVNQPQHF; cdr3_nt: TGTGCCAGCAACCCCCGGGACTACAGATGGGGACAGGTCAATCAGCCCCAGCATTTT
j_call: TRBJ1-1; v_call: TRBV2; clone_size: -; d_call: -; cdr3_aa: CASGGPRGNTEAFF; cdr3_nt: TGTGCCAGCGGCGGACCCAGGGGGAACACTGAAGCTTTCTTT